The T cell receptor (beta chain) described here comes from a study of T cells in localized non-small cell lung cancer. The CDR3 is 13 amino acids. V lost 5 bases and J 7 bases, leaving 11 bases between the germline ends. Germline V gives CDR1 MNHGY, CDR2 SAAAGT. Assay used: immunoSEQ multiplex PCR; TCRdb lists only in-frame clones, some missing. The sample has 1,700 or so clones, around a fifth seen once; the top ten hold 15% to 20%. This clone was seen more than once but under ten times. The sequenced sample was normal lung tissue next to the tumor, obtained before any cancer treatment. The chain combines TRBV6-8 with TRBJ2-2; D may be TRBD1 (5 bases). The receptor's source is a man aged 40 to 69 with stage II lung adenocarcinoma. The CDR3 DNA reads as TGTGCCAGCAGTGACAGCCCTCTCGGGGAGCTGTTTTTT. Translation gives CASSDSPLGELFF.